The 18 T cell receptor beta chains below were found in one sample sequenced in a study of T cells expressing NK-cell markers. From the 5' RACE reads, TCRdb lists one entry per CDR3 protein and no DNA. This sample's table reports 350,000 to 450,000 distinct CDR3 sequences. The sequenced sample consisted of blood T cells: a sorted CD56 or NKG2C T cell subset, CD4+ or CD8+ T cells, or bulk PBMC T cells (not recorded which). The source is a man aged 18 to 70 in good health.

The chain carries TRBV3-1 and TRBJ1-2; TCRdb picks TRBD1, but there is no DNA to check that call. Germline-derived CDR1 and CDR2 are LGHDT and YNNKEL (reference sequence). The CDR3 runs to 14 residues. CDR3 protein: CASSYRDRGGGYTF.

The gene calls are TRBV7-2 and TRBJ1-2; TCRdb designates TRBD1, a call that cannot be tested without DNA. Germline loops: CDR1 SGHTA, CDR2 FQGNSA. The CDR3 extends over 14 amino acids. CDR3 amino acids: CASSGDRGSYGYTF.

This chain connects TRBV29-1 to TRBJ2-1; TCRdb's D gene call, TRBD1, goes unchecked for lack of DNA. In germline, CDR1 is SQVTM, CDR2 ANQGSEA. The CDR3 extends over 13 amino acids. The chain's CDR3 is CSVALTGNNEQFF.

The chain carries TRBV9 and TRBJ1-2; TCRdb indicates TRBD1, and absent DNA this call remains unverified. Looked up from germline, CDR1 is SGDLS and CDR2 is YYNGEE. This CDR3 has 16 amino acids. The CDR3 here is CASSVDDRGLSYGYTF.

The chain couples TRBV27 to TRBJ2-3; the TRBD1 assignment by TCRdb is unverifiable without DNA. The CDR3 length is 14 residues. Looked up from germline, CDR1 is MNHEY and CDR2 is SMNVEV (reference sequence). CDR3 sequence reads: CAAAGGLGSDTQYF.

The chain recombines TRBV5-6 with TRBJ2-1. Germline CDR1 and CDR2: SGHDT and YYEEEE. This CDR3 has 12 amino acids. This CDR3 is CASSSQNNEQFF.

The V and J genes are TRBV28 and TRBJ2-7; TCRdb lists TRBD1, though no DNA is available to test this call. This CDR3 has 16 amino acids. Germline V gives CDR1 MDHEN, CDR2 SYDVKM. CDR3 protein: CASKDRPFRSSYEQYF. Using reference TRBV28 and TRBJ2-7 for the parts outside the CDR3, the full variable domain is DVKVTQSSRYLVKRTGEKVFLECVQDMDHENMFWYRQDPGLGLRLIYFSYDVKMKEKGDIPEGYSVSREKKERFSLILESASTNQTSMYLCASKDRPFRSSYEQYFGPGTRLTVT.

V usage is TRBV20-1 and J usage is TRBJ2-1; TCRdb returns TRBD2, unconfirmable since there is no DNA. In germline, CDR1 is DFQATT, CDR2 SNEGSKA (reference sequence). This CDR3 has 16 amino acids. CDR3: CSAGLAGPHQRDEQFF.

The gene calls are TRBV14 and TRBJ1-1; the D call of TRBD1 rests on TCRdb alone, since no DNA is present to check it. The germline gives CDR1 SGHDN, CDR2 FVKESK. The CDR3 has 17 amino acids. The CDR3: CASSQDLPGDLNTEAFF. Filled out from reference TRBV14 and TRBJ1-1, the complete variable domain reads EAGVTQFPSHSVIEKGQTVTLRCDPISGHDNLYWYRRVMGKEIKFLLHFVKESKQDESGMPNNRFLAERTGGTYSTLKVQPAELEDSGVYFCASSQDLPGDLNTEAFFGQGTRLTVV.

The chain recombines TRBV7-9 with TRBJ2-4; no DNA is available, so the TRBD1 call from TCRdb remains unchecked. The germline gives CDR1 SEHNR, CDR2 FQNEAQ (reference sequence). The CDR3 extends over 14 amino acids. CDR3 loop: CASSLEGGLTIQYF.

The V and J genes are TRBV20-1 and TRBJ1-5. The CDR3 covers 15 residues. CDR1 DFQATT and CDR2 SNEGSKA come from the germline V gene (reference sequence). CDR3 loop: CSARDRVFGNQPQHF.

V is TRBV10-3 and J is TRBJ2-1; the D call of TRBD2 rests on TCRdb alone, since no DNA is present to check it. This CDR3 contains 15 residues. CDR1 is ENHRY and CDR2 is SYGVKD in the germline V gene. CDR3 amino acids: CAIRRGQSSYNEQFF.

The V and J genes are TRBV19 and TRBJ1-3; the D call from TCRdb, TRBD1, cannot be confirmed without DNA. This CDR3 region has 16 residues. The germline V gene has CDR1 LNHDA and CDR2 SQIVND (reference sequence). CDR3: CASSTPGATSGNTIYF.

The chain carries TRBV28 and TRBJ2-7; without DNA, the TCRdb call of TRBD1 cannot be checked. Germline loops: CDR1 MDHEN, CDR2 SYDVKM. The CDR3 consists of 15 residues. The chain's CDR3 is CASNPSGTGVYEQYF.

The chain combines TRBV27 with TRBJ1-1; the TCRdb call, TRBD1, lacks DNA for checking. The CDR3 runs to 14 residues. Per germline, CDR1 MNHEY and CDR2 SMNVEV (reference sequence). The CDR3 loop is CASSSTGGVTEAFF.

The J gene is TRBJ2-3, the V gene TRBV24-1; TCRdb's D call, TRBD2, is unchecked because there is no DNA. This CDR3 contains 16 residues. The germline gives CDR1 KGHDR, CDR2 SFDVKD. The CDR3 sequence is CATSDRGHSSTDTQYF.

J is TRBJ1-1 and V is TRBV5-6. CDR1 and CDR2 (germline): SGHDT, YYEEEE. The length of the CDR3 is 14 residues. The CDR3 sequence: CASSLARKNTEAFF.

This chain's CDR3 is CASSSSGGNEKLFF. The rearrangement uses TRBV5-1 and TRBJ1-4; TCRdb's assignment of TRBD1 cannot be checked, as there is no DNA. This CDR3 region has 14 residues. Germline V gene sequence: CDR1 SGHRS, CDR2 YFSETQ.